One sample yielded the 5 T cell receptor beta chains listed below, sequenced in a study of blood T cell repertoires in COVID-19. TCRdb keeps only in-frame clones here, not all; method: immunoSEQ multiplex PCR. The table has around 250,000 clones, about 88% seen once. The sequenced sample was PBMCs or T cells enriched from blood (not recorded which). The origin of the receptors is a woman in her 50s who had recovered from COVID-19.

The J gene is TRBJ1-1, the V gene TRBV30; D is undetermined. The ends were cut back, 2 bases at V and 0 bases at J, with 13 bases in the middle. CDR1 is GTSNPN, CDR2 SVGIG, per germline (reference sequence). The CDR3 length is 15 residues. Here the CDR3 reads CAWSRRSGVNTEAFF. The CDR3 bases are TGTGCCTGGAGTCGTAGGTCAGGCGTGAACACTGAAGCTTTCTTT. The variable domain in full, with the rest retrieved from reference TRBV30 and TRBJ1-1, is SQTIHQWPATLVQPVGSPLSLECTVEGTSNPNLYWYRQAAGRGLQLLFYSVGIGQISSEVPQNLSASRPQDRQFILSSKKLLLSDSGFYLCAWSRRSGVNTEAFFGQGTRLTVV.

This chain links TRBV5-1 with TRBJ2-2; TRBD2 agrees at 10 bases. The CDR3 covers 18 residues. In germline, CDR1 is SGHRS, CDR2 YFSETQ. V trimming: 1 base; J trimming: 1 base; junction bases outside the gene matches: 7. CDR3 in DNA: TGCGCCAGCAGCTTGCGGACTTTAGCGGGAGGGAACACCGGGGAGCTGTTTTTT. It translates to CASSLRTLAGGNTGELFF.

This CDR3 is CASSLARTPHEQYF. The CDR3 DNA reads as TGTGCCAGCAGCTTGGCGCGAACCCCTCACGAGCAGTACTTC. The V gene is TRBV5-6, the J gene TRBJ2-7; D gene ambiguous. Per germline, CDR1 SGHDT and CDR2 YYEEEE. This CDR3 has 14 residues. V was cut by 0 bases and J by 5 bases, with 12 bases left in between.

This clone has a handful of counts. The gene calls are TRBV5-1 and TRBJ2-7, with 12 bases identical to TRBD1. Germline assignment: CDR1 SGHRS and CDR2 YFSETQ. The CDR3 is 16 amino acids. Trimming cost V 0 bases and J 5 bases; bases outside gene matches: 6. The chain's CDR3 is CASSLVAGQGANEQYF. CDR3 DNA sequence: TGCGCCAGCAGCTTGGTCGCGGGACAGGGGGCGAACGAGCAGTACTTC. Based on the CDR3 plus reference TRBV5-1 and TRBJ2-7, the full variable domain is KAGVTQTPRYLIKTRGQQVTLSCSPISGHRSVSWYQQTPGQGLQFLFEYFSETQRNKGNFPGRFSGRQFSNSRSEMNVSTLELGDSALYLCASSLVAGQGANEQYFGPGTRLTVT.

Only a few counts were recorded for this clone. In DNA form, the CDR3 reads TGTGCCAGCAGCGCGAAGGACAGGGTGGGCACCGGGGAGCTGTTTTTT. Its protein product is CASSAKDRVGTGELFF. This chain joins TRBV5-4 and TRBJ2-2, with 8 bases matching TRBD1. V gave up 4 bases and J gave up 4 bases; unmatched junction bases: 9. Germline lookup yields CDR1 SGHNT and CDR2 YYREEE (reference sequence). This CDR3 has 16 amino acids.